This record looks at one T cell receptor (beta chain) sequence and its context. Each sample had two DNA replicates, approximately 0.49 ug blood or about 1.4 ug tissue. The protocol was immunoSEQ multiplex PCR, while the TCRdb copy is restricted to in-frame clones and leaves out a portion. The sample has around 28,000 clones, over 70% seen once. This sample is part of a study of early stage breast cancer tumors. Study-level information: Each sample averaged approximately 10-fold read coverage.

Sequenced input: breast tumor tissue. This TCR derives from a person aged 25 to 39 with breast cancer.

Here the CDR3 DNA reads TGTGCCAGCAGCCCCGGGACAGGGGCCTACGAGCAGTACTTC. Translated, it gives CASSPGTGAYEQYF. This chain connects TRBV11-3 to TRBJ2-7, with 10 bases aligning to TRBD1. V dropped 5 bases and J dropped 2; count of bases not matched to a gene: 3. CDR1 SGHNT and CDR2 YENEEA come from the germline V gene. The CDR3 is 14 residues long.